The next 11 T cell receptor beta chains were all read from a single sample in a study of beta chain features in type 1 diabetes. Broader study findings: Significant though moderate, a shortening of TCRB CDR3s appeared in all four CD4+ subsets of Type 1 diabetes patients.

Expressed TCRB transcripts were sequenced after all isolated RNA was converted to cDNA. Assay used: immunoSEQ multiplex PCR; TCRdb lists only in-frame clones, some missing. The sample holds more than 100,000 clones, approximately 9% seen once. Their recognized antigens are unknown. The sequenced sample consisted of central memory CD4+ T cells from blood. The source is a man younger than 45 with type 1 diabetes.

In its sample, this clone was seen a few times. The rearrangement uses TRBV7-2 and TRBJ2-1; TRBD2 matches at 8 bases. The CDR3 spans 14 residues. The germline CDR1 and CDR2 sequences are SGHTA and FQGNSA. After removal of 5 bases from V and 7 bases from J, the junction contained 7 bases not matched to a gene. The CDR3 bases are TGTGCCAGCAGCCCGACTAGCGATTGGAATGAGCAGTTCTTC. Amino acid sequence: CASSPTSDWNEQFF.

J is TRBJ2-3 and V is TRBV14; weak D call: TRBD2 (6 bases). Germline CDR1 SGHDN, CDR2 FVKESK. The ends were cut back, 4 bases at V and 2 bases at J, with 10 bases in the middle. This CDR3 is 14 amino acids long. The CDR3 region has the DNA TGTGCCAGCAGCCCGGGACTCTTCACAGATACGCAGTATTTT. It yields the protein CASSPGLFTDTQYF.

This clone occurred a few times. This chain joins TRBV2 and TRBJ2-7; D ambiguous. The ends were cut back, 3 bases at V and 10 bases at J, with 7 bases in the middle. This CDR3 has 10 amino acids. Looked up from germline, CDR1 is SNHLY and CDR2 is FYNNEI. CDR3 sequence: CASSDPVQYF. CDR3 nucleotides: TGTGCCAGCAGTGACCCAGTCCAGTACTTC.

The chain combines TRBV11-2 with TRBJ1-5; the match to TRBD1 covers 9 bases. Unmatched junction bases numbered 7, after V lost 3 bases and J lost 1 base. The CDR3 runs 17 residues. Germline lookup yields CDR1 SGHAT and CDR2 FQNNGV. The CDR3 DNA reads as TGTGCCAGCAGCTTCCGATCCGGGACAGGGAGCAATCAGCCCCAGCATTTT. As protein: CASSFRSGTGSNQPQHF.

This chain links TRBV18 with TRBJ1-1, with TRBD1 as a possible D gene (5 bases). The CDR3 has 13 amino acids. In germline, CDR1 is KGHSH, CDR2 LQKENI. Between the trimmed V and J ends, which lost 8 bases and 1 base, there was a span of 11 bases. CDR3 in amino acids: CASTGTANTEAFF. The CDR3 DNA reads TGTGCCAGCACGGGGACTGCGAACACTGAAGCTTTCTTT.

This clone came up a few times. CDR3: CASSPSGGYSNEQFF. The CDR3 bases are TGCGCCAGCAGCCCATCGGGGGGGTATAGTAATGAGCAGTTCTTC. The V gene is TRBV4-3, the J gene TRBJ2-1, with 8 bases lining up with TRBD2. In germline, CDR1 is LGHNA, CDR2 YSLEER. The junction had 9 bases not matched to a gene; V was cut back by 4 bases and J by 7 bases. The CDR3 sequence is 15 residues long.

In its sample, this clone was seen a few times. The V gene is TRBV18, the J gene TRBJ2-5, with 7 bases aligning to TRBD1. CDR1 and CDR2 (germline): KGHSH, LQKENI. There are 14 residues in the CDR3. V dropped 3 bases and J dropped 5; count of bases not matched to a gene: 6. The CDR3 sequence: CASSPWTGDETQYF. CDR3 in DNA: TGTGCCAGCTCACCCTGGACAGGCGACGAGACCCAGTACTTC.

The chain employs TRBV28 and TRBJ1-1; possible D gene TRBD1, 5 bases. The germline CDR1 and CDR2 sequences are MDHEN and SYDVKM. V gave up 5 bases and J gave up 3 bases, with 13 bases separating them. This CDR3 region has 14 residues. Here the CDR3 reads CASSPPGLYTEAFF. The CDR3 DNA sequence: TGTGCCAGCAGTCCCCCGGGACTCTACACTGAAGCTTTCTTT.

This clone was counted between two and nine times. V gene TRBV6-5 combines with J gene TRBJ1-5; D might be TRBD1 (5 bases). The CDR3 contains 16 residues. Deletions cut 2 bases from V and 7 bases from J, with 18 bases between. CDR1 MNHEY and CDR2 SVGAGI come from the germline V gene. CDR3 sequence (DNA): TGTGCCAGCAGTTACGCGGGACCGGGGGGAGGCCAGCCCCAGCATTTT. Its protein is CASSYAGPGGGQPQHF.

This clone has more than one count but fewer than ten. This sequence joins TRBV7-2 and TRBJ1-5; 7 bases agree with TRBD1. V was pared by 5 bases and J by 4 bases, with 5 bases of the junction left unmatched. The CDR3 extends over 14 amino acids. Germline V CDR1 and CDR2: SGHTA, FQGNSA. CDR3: CASSPDRDNQPQHF. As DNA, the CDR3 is TGTGCCAGCAGCCCCGACAGGGATAATCAGCCCCAGCATTTT.

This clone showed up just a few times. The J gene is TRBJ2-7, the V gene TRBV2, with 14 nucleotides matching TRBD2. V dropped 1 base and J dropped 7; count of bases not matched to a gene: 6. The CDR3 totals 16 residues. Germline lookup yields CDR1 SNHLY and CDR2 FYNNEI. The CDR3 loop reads CASSEGTSGGLGEQYF. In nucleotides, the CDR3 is TGTGCCAGCAGTGAAGGGACTAGCGGGGGGCTTGGAGAGCAGTACTTC.